The rows below give T cell receptor beta chains drawn from one sample of a study of blood T cell repertoires in COVID-19. The method was immunoSEQ multiplex PCR; TCRdb's version includes in-frame clones alone and lacks a portion of them. Of 350,000 to 500,000 clones in the sample, about 88% were seen once. The material sequenced was PBMCs or T cells enriched from blood (not recorded which). The receptors shown here come from a woman between 18 and 29 years old who had been exposed to COVID-19. CDR3s include the opening cysteine and the closing phenylalanine or tryptophan. A D gene is named only where the DNA matches it firmly. Clone size is shown for a subset of rows, as once, few, many or a class of expanded clone.

V	D	J	size	CDR3	DNA
TRBV11-2	TRBD2	TRBJ2-3	-	CASRSSPLAADTQYF	TGTGCCAGCAGATCATCTCCCCTAGCGGCAGATACGCAGTATTTT
TRBV7-8	-	TRBJ2-5	-	CASSHVLGLEETQYF	TGTGCCAGCAGTCACGTTTTGGGCTTGGAAGAGACCCAGTACTTC
TRBV11-2	TRBD1	TRBJ1-6	-	CASSPTGSSYNSPLHF	TGTGCCAGCAGCCCGACAGGGAGCTCCTATAATTCACCCCTCCACTTT
TRBV3-1/TRBV3-2	TRBD1	TRBJ1-3	-	CASSRDSYFSGNTIYF	TGTGCCAGCAGTCGGGACAGTTACTTCTCTGGAAACACCATATATTTT
TRBV9	-	TRBJ1-5	-	CASSDGVSEGNQPQHF	TGTGCCAGCAGCGACGGGGTATCCGAAGGCAATCAGCCCCAGCATTTT
TRBV12-3/TRBV12-4	TRBD1	TRBJ1-1	-	CASSFSTGVAFF	TGTGCCAGCAGTTTCAGTACAGGGGTGGCTTTCTTT
TRBV5-1	-	TRBJ2-7	-	CASSFVAGQTYVEQYF	TGCGCCAGCAGCTTTGTAGCGGGACAGACCTATGTTGAGCAGTACTTC
TRBV5-1	TRBD2	TRBJ2-3	-	CASSFPGTRGGDTQYF	TGCGCCAGCAGCTTCCCCGGGACTAGAGGGGGAGATACGCAGTATTTT
TRBV7-2	TRBD2	TRBJ2-5	-	CASSFTSGGLTQYF	TGTGCCAGCAGCTTTACTAGCGGGGGTTTGACCCAGTACTTC
TRBV19	-	TRBJ2-1	-	CASSLDYLSSYNEQFF	TGTGCCAGTAGTCTTGATTACCTCAGCTCCTACAATGAGCAGTTCTTC
TRBV19	-	TRBJ1-5	-	CASSGRDQPQHF	TGTGCCAGTAGTGGGCGGGACCAGCCCCAGCATTTT
TRBV28	-	TRBJ2-1	-	CASSSSQEGYNEQFF	TGTGCCAGCAGTAGCAGTCAGGAGGGGTACAATGAGCAGTTCTTC
TRBV10-3	TRBD2	TRBJ2-7	few	CAISESIAGIGEQYF	TGTGCCATCAGTGAGTCGATAGCGGGAATCGGCGAGCAGTACTTC
TRBV11-3	-	TRBJ2-7	-	CASSKDRYEQYF	TGTGCCAGCAGCAAGGACAGATACGAGCAGTACTTC
TRBV18	TRBD1	TRBJ2-7	-	CASSPGQGPYEQYF	TGTGCCAGCTCACCAGGACAGGGACCCTACGAGCAGTACTTC
TRBV5-1	TRBD2	TRBJ2-3	once	CASSFHSGGDRGTDTQYF	TGCGCCAGCAGCTTCCATAGCGGGGGTGATCGGGGCACAGATACGCAGTATTTT
TRBV19	-	TRBJ2-7	-	CASSAQGGTWDGEQYF	TGTGCCAGTTCTGCCCAAGGAGGGACTTGGGACGGCGAGCAGTACTTC
TRBV6-5	TRBD2	TRBJ2-7	-	CASSSGGGASYEQYF	TGTGCCAGCAGTTCAGGCGGGGGGGCGTCCTACGAGCAGTACTTC
TRBV6-2/TRBV6-3	-	TRBJ1-1	-	CASSYSGRPMNTEAFF	TGTGCCAGCAGTTACTCGGGGAGACCGATGAACACTGAAGCTTTCTTT
TRBV28	-	TRBJ1-2	-	CASSSGQNYGYTF	TGTGCCAGCAGTTCCGGACAGAACTATGGCTACACCTTC
TRBV7-9	-	TRBJ2-7	-	CASSLGIGSLGEQYF	TGTGCCAGCAGCTTAGGGATTGGGAGCCTCGGCGAGCAGTACTTC
TRBV30	TRBD1	TRBJ1-4	once	CAWSVSGGGEKLFF	TGTGCCTGGAGTGTCTCAGGGGGCGGCGAAAAACTGTTTTTT
TRBV28	-	TRBJ2-6	once	CASSLSHAKQGYRHSGANVLTF	TGTGCCAGCAGTCTATCCCACGCAAAACAGGGCTACCGACATTCTGGGGCCAACGTCCTGACTTTC
TRBV29-1	-	TRBJ1-2	-	CSVEESAGEYGYTF	TGCAGCGTTGAAGAATCGGCGGGGGAGTATGGCTACACCTTC
TRBV7-8	-	TRBJ1-1	once	CASSRTANTEAFF	TGTGCCAGCTCCAGAACAGCCAACACTGAAGCTTTCTTT
TRBV2	-	TRBJ2-7	-	CASTKPMSSSYEQYF	TGTGCCAGCACAAAGCCTATGTCGAGCTCCTACGAGCAGTACTTC
TRBV2	TRBD2	TRBJ2-1	few	CASSVKDLRGGEQFF	TGTGCCAGCAGTGTAAAAGACCTGCGGGGGGGTGAGCAGTTCTTC
TRBV5-6	-	TRBJ2-3	-	CASSKRASTDTQYF	TGTGCCAGCAGCAAGAGGGCTAGCACAGATACGCAGTATTTT
TRBV29-1	TRBD2	TRBJ2-7	-	CSVSRTSGKTYSYEQYF	TGCAGCGTTTCCCGAACTAGCGGGAAAACATACTCCTACGAGCAGTACTTC
TRBV19	-	TRBJ1-1	-	CASSMSVNTEAFF	TGTGCCAGTAGTATGTCAGTGAACACTGAAGCTTTCTTT
TRBV28	-	TRBJ2-7	-	CASTSLGGRSYEQYF	TGTGCCAGCACTTCCCTCGGGGGACGCTCCTACGAGCAGTACTTC
TRBV3-1/TRBV3-2	-	TRBJ1-5	once	CASSQDLAVQPQHF	TGTGCCAGCAGCCAAGATTTGGCGGTTCAGCCCCAGCATTTT
TRBV13	TRBD2	TRBJ2-5	-	CASSLTVAGDQETQYF	TGTGCCAGCAGCTTAACCGTAGCGGGGGACCAAGAGACCCAGTACTTC
TRBV28	TRBD2	TRBJ2-5	-	CASMVPGGGQETQYF	TGTGCCAGCATGGTGCCGGGCGGGGGCCAAGAGACCCAGTACTTC
TRBV9	TRBD2	TRBJ2-1	-	CASSLSGGTYNEQFF	TGTGCCAGCAGCTTAAGCGGGGGAACCTACAATGAGCAGTTCTTC
TRBV5-1	-	TRBJ2-1	-	CASSLAAGTDNEQFF	TGCGCCAGCAGCTTGGCTGCGGGAACAGACAATGAGCAGTTCTTC